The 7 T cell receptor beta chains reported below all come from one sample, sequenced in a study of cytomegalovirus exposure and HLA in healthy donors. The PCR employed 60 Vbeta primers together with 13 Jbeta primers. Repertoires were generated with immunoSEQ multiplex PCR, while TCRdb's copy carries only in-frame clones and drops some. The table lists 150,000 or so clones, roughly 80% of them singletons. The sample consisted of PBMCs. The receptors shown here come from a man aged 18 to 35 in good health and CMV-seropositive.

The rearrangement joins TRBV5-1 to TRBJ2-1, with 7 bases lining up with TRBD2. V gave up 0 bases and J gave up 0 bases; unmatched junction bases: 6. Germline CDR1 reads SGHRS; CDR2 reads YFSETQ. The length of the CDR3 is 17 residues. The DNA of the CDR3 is TGCGCCAGCAGCTTGGCCCCTAGCGGAGCCTCCTACAATGAGCAGTTCTTC. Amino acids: CASSLAPSGASYNEQFF. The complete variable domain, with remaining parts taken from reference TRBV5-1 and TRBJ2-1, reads KAGVTQTPRYLIKTRGQQVTLSCSPISGHRSVSWYQQTPGQGLQFLFEYFSETQRNKGNFPGRFSGRQFSNSRSEMNVSTLELGDSALYLCASSLAPSGASYNEQFFGPGTRLTVL.

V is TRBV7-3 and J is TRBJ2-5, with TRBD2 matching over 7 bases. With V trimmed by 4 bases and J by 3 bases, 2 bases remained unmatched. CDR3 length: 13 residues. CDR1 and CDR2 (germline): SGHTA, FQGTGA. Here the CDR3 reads CASSSGLEETQYF. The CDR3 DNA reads TGTGCCAGCAGCTCCGGACTAGAAGAGACCCAGTACTTC.

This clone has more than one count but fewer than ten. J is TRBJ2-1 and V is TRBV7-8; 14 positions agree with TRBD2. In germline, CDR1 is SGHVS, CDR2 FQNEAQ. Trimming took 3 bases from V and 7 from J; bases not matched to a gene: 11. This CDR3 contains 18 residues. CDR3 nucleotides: TGTGCCAGCAGCTTGGGTGCCGGGACTAGCGGGAGTAAGAATGAGCAGTTCTTC. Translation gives CASSLGAGTSGSKNEQFF.

The CDR3 loop reads CASSPRGAGQETQYF. CDR3 nucleotides: TGTGCCAGCAGTCCCAGGGGCGCGGGTCAAGAGACCCAGTACTTC. This sequence joins TRBV7-9 and TRBJ2-5; the D gene is possibly TRBD1 (6 bases). Germline loops: CDR1 SEHNR, CDR2 FQNEAQ (reference sequence). The CDR3 runs 15 residues. The V end was cut by 6 bases, the J end by 2 bases, with 16 bases between.

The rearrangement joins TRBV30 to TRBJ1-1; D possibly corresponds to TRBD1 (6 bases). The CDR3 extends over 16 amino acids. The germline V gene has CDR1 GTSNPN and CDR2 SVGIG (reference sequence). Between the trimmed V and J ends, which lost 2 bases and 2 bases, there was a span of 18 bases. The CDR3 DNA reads TGTGCCTGGAGTTTATTGACAGGTATTTCAAACACTGAAGCTTTCTTT. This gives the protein CAWSLLTGISNTEAFF.

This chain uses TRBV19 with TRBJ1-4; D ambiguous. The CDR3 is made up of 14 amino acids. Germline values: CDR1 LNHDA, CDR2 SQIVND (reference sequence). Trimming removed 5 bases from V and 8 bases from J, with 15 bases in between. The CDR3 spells CASSPDSWNEKLFF. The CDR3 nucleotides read TGTGCCAGTAGTCCAGACTCCTGGAACGAAAAACTGTTTTTT.

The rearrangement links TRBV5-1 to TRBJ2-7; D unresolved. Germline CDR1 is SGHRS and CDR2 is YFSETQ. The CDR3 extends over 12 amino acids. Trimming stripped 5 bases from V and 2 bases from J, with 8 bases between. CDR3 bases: TGCGCCAGCAGTTCTACAGCCTACGAGCAGTACTTC. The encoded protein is CASSSTAYEQYF.